These T cell receptor beta chains were read from a single sample in a study of T-cell reconstitution after alpha-beta-depleted transplantation in children. Each CDR3 protein is one row after TCRdb ran MiXCR on the PCR reads. Of approximately 400,000 distinct CDR3 sequences listed, under 13% were seen once; the top ten hold approximately 5%. The sequencing here drew on PBMCs from the stem cell graft donor, taken from the stem cell graft. These receptors originate from a human donor who donated a stem cell graft to a child with acute myeloid leukemia. CDR3s include the opening cysteine and the closing phenylalanine or tryptophan. D genes are given only for firm matches. Only some rows state a clone size, as once, few, many or a class for expanded clones.

TRBV20-1	once	TRBJ2-5	TRBD2	TGCTGCGCTAGAAAGATAAAAGCGGGGGCCGGGCAAGAGACCCAGTACTTC	CCARKIKAGAGQETQYF
TRBV20-1	few	TRBJ2-3	NA	TGCAGTGCTAGAGACGGGGAGGGGGCCACAGATACGCAGTATTTT	CSARDGEGATDTQYF
TRBV20-1	few	TRBJ1-4	NA	TGCAGTGCTAGGGAATGGGACACGAATGAAAAACTGTTTTTT	CSAREWDTNEKLFF
TRBV20-1	few	TRBJ2-7	TRBD1	TGCAGTGCTAGCGGACAGGGGCCGACCTACGAGCAGTACTTC	CSASGQGPTYEQYF
TRBV5-1	few	TRBJ2-7	TRBD1	TGCGCCAGCAGCAAAGGGACAGGGGTAAACTACGAGCAGTACTTC	CASSKGTGVNYEQYF
TRBV2	NA	TRBJ1-5	NA	TGTGCCAGCAATAGTGGAGGGGTGGGCAATCAGCCCCAGCATTTT	CASNSGGVGNQPQHF
TRBV15	once	TRBJ2-1	NA	TGTGCCACCAGCAGAAGTCTGGGCCCAGGTAACAATGAGCAGTTCTTC	CATSRSLGPGNNEQFF
TRBV7-9	NA	TRBJ2-7	NA	TGTGCCAGCAGCACCCTTAGCGGAAATGCCTACGAGCAGTACTTC	CASSTLSGNAYEQYF
TRBV3-1	NA	TRBJ1-5	NA	TGTGCCAGCGACGACAGGAGAGATAGCAATCAGCCCCAGCATTTT	CASDDRRDSNQPQHF
TRBV6-2/TRBV6-3	many	TRBJ1-2	TRBD1	TGTGCCAGCAGCTCCTCGGGACAGGCAAACTATGGCTACACCTTC	CASSSSGQANYGYTF
TRBV4-2	NA	TRBJ2-1	TRBD2	TGTGCCAGCAGCCCTCAGACCCTAGCGGGGGGGCCCGAGCAGTTCTTC	CASSPQTLAGGPEQFF
TRBV6-5	few	TRBJ2-6	NA	TGTGCCAGCAGTTATTTTACTTGGGGCTCTGGGGCCAACGTCCTGACTTTC	CASSYFTWGSGANVLTF
TRBV29-1	few	TRBJ2-2	TRBD2	TGCAGCGTTGAAGTTTGGGAGGGCCTATCGGACACCGGGGAGCTGTTTTTT	CSVEVWEGLSDTGELFF
TRBV28	NA	TRBJ2-1	NA	TGTGCCATGGGCCCCGGGCTGGGCGGTTTTGTGCAGTTCTTC	CAMGPGLGGFVQFF
TRBV10-3	few	TRBJ2-7	TRBD1	TGTGCCATCAGGGGCTACCGGGACAGGGTCGACGAGCAGTACTTC	CAIRGYRDRVDEQYF
TRBV27	few	TRBJ2-7	NA	TGTGCCAGCAGTTTAATGGCGGGACTCGATTCCTACGAGCAGTACTTC	CASSLMAGLDSYEQYF
TRBV30	few	TRBJ2-7	NA	TGTGCCTGGAGTGTTACCAGGTACGAGCAGTACTTC	CAWSVTRYEQYF
TRBV5-1	NA	TRBJ2-7	NA	TGCGCCAGCAGCTTGGTAGAGGTCGCGGGGGAGCAGTACTTC	CASSLVEVAGEQYF
TRBV5-1	few	TRBJ2-7	TRBD2	TGCGCCAGCAGCTATACCAGTCCGGGACTAGCGGGAGGTGGCTCCTACGAGCAGTACTTC	CASSYTSPGLAGGGSYEQYF
TRBV21-1	NA	TRBJ2-1	NA	TGTGCCAGCAGGACGAGACGGGGCGGGGGGGACTACAATGAGCAGTTCTTC	CASRTRRGGGDYNEQFF
TRBV27	few	TRBJ2-7	TRBD2	TGTGCCAGCAGTTTGGAACCGGGACTAGCGGGATCCTACGAGCAGTACTTC	CASSLEPGLAGSYEQYF
TRBV6-5	few	TRBJ2-1	TRBD1	TGTGCCAGCAGTTACTTAGACAGGGCTAATGAGCAGTTCTTC	CASSYLDRANEQFF
TRBV29-1	NA	TRBJ2-1	NA	TGCAGCGTGGGAGGACTATCTTACCGTGGAAGTGAGCAGTTCTTC	CSVGGLSYRGSEQFF
TRBV5-1	NA	TRBJ2-5	NA	TGCGCCAGCAGCTTAGGACGGTCGGGGACCCAGTACTTC	CASSLGRSGTQYF
TRBV27	many	TRBJ1-1	TRBD1	TGTGCCAGCAGGCCTACAGGGGGCAACACTGAAGCTTTCTTT	CASRPTGGNTEAFF
TRBV7-9	few	TRBJ2-1	TRBD1	TGTGCCAGCAGCTTAGTAGGGGGCAGCATGTTCTTC	CASSLVGGSMFF
TRBV3-1	few	TRBJ1-1	NA	TGTGCCAGCAGCCAAGGATGGGCGGGGTTGAACACTGAAGCTTTCTTT	CASSQGWAGLNTEAFF
TRBV5-1	many	TRBJ1-2	NA	TGCGCCAGCAGCTTGGCAAGGACGGCCCCTGCGGACTACACCTTC	CASSLARTAPADYTF
TRBV4-3	many	TRBJ2-2	TRBD2	TGCGCCAGCAGCCAATTCCTCGAGAGAGCGGGAGCGGGCGGGGAGCTGTTTTTT	CASSQFLERAGAGGELFF
TRBV5-6	many	TRBJ2-5	NA	TGTGCCAGCTATCCCGGGCGGGTAATAGAGACCCAGTACTTC	CASYPGRVIETQYF
TRBV12-3/TRBV12-4	NA	TRBJ2-5	NA	TGTGCCAGCAGCCCTTGGGGGGGCCAAGGAGAGACCCAGTACTTC	CASSPWGGQGETQYF
TRBV27	few	TRBJ2-7	TRBD1	TGTGCCAGCAGTTTGCCAGGGGGTCGCGAGCAGTACTTC	CASSLPGGREQYF
TRBV5-1	few	TRBJ2-7	TRBD2	TGCGCCAGCAGCCCGTTGGCTAGCGGGAGCGGCGAGCAGTACTTC	CASSPLASGSGEQYF
TRBV5-1	NA	TRBJ2-3	NA	TGCGCCAGCAGCTTGGGACTAACCACAGATACGCAGTATTTT	CASSLGLTTDTQYF
TRBV5-1	few	TRBJ2-7	NA	TGCGCCAGCAGCTTGGACAGACCAGTCTACGAGCAGTACTTC	CASSLDRPVYEQYF
TRBV20-1	NA	TRBJ2-3	TRBD1	TGCAGTGCTACCCGGGACAGGGATGCAGATACGCAGTATTTT	CSATRDRDADTQYF
TRBV6-1	NA	TRBJ2-5	NA	TGTGCCAGCAGTCCACAAGGACTGACTGCAGGCCAGTACTTC	CASSPQGLTAGQYF
TRBV9	NA	TRBJ2-1	TRBD1	TGTGCCAGCAGCGTAGGAATACAGGGGGATAATGAGCAGTTCTTC	CASSVGIQGDNEQFF
TRBV20-1	many	TRBJ2-1	TRBD2	TGCAGTGGCTCAGCGGCTAGCGGGAGGAGCTACAATGAGCAGTTCTTC	CSGSAASGRSYNEQFF
TRBV20-1	many	TRBJ2-1	TRBD2	TGCAGTGCCCCAGATCCTAGCGGGGGTTCCTACAATGAGCAGTTCTTC	CSAPDPSGGSYNEQFF
TRBV7-8	few	TRBJ2-1	TRBD1	TGTGCCAGCAGCTCTCGGGACAGGATCTTTGATGAGCAGTTCTTC	CASSSRDRIFDEQFF
TRBV29-1	many	TRBJ2-3	NA	TGCAGCGTTGCGCCAGGAAGCACAGATACGCAGTATTTT	CSVAPGSTDTQYF